These 13 T cell receptor beta chains share one sample of origin, sequenced in a study of blood T cell repertoires in COVID-19. Sequencing was performed with immunoSEQ multiplex PCR; in TCRdb, only in-frame clones are kept and a portion is missing. The sample consists of fewer than 500,000 clones, over 65% of them appearing once. The specimen sequenced was peripheral blood. Receptors were obtained from a human donor with acute or convalescent COVID-19. The donor label of this sample is uncertain.

The genes are TRBV19 and TRBJ1-5, with 7 bases lining up with TRBD1. Germline-derived CDR1 and CDR2 are LNHDA and SQIVND (reference sequence). The V segment lost 7 bases and the J segment 1 base; nucleotides outside the gene matches: 16. The CDR3 sequence is 18 residues long. CDR3 sequence reads: CASKGGVQGRNSNQPQHF. CDR3 DNA: TGTGCCAGTAAAGGGGGCGTACAGGGGCGAAACAGCAATCAGCCCCAGCATTTT.

V gene TRBV29-1 combines with J gene TRBJ2-1; 8 nucleotides match TRBD2. Trimming at V came to 5 bases and at J to 5 bases, leaving 8 bases not matched to a gene. Germline assignment: CDR1 SQVTM and CDR2 ANQGSEA. CDR3 length: 14 amino acids. CDR3 sequence: CSVPTGGRDNEQFF. CDR3 bases: TGCAGCGTTCCCACGGGGGGGCGGGACAATGAGCAGTTCTTC.

V usage is TRBV3-1 (or the pseudogene TRBV3-2) and J usage is TRBJ1-2; tentatively, D is TRBD1 (5 bases). Germline CDR1 and CDR2: LGHDT and YNNKEL (reference sequence). V was shortened by 3 bases and J by 5 bases, with 16 bases between the two germline ends. This CDR3 comprises 15 residues. The CDR3 sequence: CASSQTLTGGYGYTF. As DNA, the CDR3 is TGTGCCAGCAGCCAGACTTTAACGGGGGGGTATGGCTACACCTTC.

The V gene is TRBV7-9, the J gene TRBJ2-2; unclear D gene. Trimming cost V 6 bases and J 0 bases, with 14 bases left between them. The CDR3 runs 16 residues. CDR1 is SEHNR, CDR2 FQNEAQ, per germline (reference sequence). The CDR3 nucleotides are TGTGCCAGCAGTCCCGACACTTTTACGAACACCGGGGAGCTGTTTTTT. Its protein is CASSPDTFTNTGELFF.

The chain carries TRBV11-2 and TRBJ1-1, with D uncertain. Germline CDR1 reads SGHAT; CDR2 reads FQNNGV. With 5 bases removed from V and 8 bases from J, the gap between germline ends came to 18 bases. This CDR3 comprises 14 residues. The CDR3 DNA is TGTGCCAGCAGCGTCGGTTCTAGCGGGGAAGAAGCTTTCTTT. Translated: CASSVGSSGEEAFF.

The chain joins TRBV6-5 to TRBJ2-5, with D tentatively TRBD1 (6 bases). Trimming left V 0 bases short and J 7 bases short, with 12 bases between. The CDR3 is made up of 14 amino acids. Germline V gene sequence: CDR1 MNHEY, CDR2 SVGAGI. The CDR3, as DNA: TGTGCCAGCAGTTACTCGAGGGGCAGGGGGACCCAGTACTTC. Translation: CASSYSRGRGTQYF.

This CDR3 reads CASSPGQVGGEKLFF. CDR3 bases: TGTGCCAGCTCACCGGGACAGGTTGGAGGGGAAAAACTGTTTTTT. This chain joins TRBV18 and TRBJ1-4, with 8 bases lining up with TRBD1. V lost 3 bases to trimming and J lost 8 bases; unmatched junction nucleotides: 8. Germline V CDR1 and CDR2: KGHSH, LQKENI. This CDR3 comprises 15 residues.

This chain joins TRBV30 and TRBJ1-1; D is ambiguous. The CDR3 consists of 11 residues. V lost 1 base to trimming and J lost 4 bases, with 4 bases between them. Germline-derived CDR1 and CDR2 are GTSNPN and SVGIG (reference sequence). CDR3 protein: CAWSAITEAFF. The DNA for the CDR3 is TGTGCCTGGAGTGCAATCACTGAAGCTTTCTTT.

The V call is TRBV18, the J call TRBJ2-1; perhaps TRBD2 as D (5 bases). V lost 0 bases to trimming and J lost 1 base, with 10 bases between them. CDR3 length: 16 amino acids. Per the germline V gene, CDR1 is KGHSH and CDR2 is LQKENI. The CDR3 protein is CASSPPRARSYNEQFF. The CDR3 bases are TGTGCCAGCTCACCACCGAGGGCCAGGTCCTACAATGAGCAGTTCTTC.

The chain links TRBV2 to TRBJ1-1; D unclear. The CDR3 extends over 12 amino acids. CDR1 is SNHLY and CDR2 is FYNNEI in the germline V gene. V was shortened by 6 bases and J by 10 bases, with 15 bases between the two germline ends. CDR3 sequence (DNA): TGTGCCAGCAGCGCCCAGGCTATGGGAGCTTTCTTT. Residues: CASSAQAMGAFF.

The chain joins TRBV27 to TRBJ2-1, with D tentatively TRBD2 (6 bases). With 6 bases removed from V and 3 bases from J, the gap between germline ends came to 27 bases. This CDR3 region has 19 residues. Per germline, CDR1 MNHEY and CDR2 SMNVEV (reference sequence). The CDR3 loop reads CASSLLSPTSSGIYNEQFF. DNA of the CDR3: TGTGCCAGCAGCCTCCTTTCCCCAACTAGCTCGGGAATCTACAATGAGCAGTTCTTC.

The gene calls are TRBV6-2 or TRBV6-3 and TRBJ2-7, with D hard to call. The CDR3 spans 11 residues. Germline values: CDR1 MNHEY, CDR2 SVGEGT. The germline V and J ends were trimmed by 5 bases and 10 bases, with 12 bases remaining between them. CDR3 protein: CASSDGARQYF. CDR3 nucleotide sequence: TGTGCCAGCAGTGACGGAGCTCGACAGTACTTC.

The V and J genes are TRBV12-3 or TRBV12-4 and TRBJ2-7; perhaps TRBD2 as D (5 bases). Trimming shortened V by 8 bases and J by 5 bases, and 16 bases separated the two germline ends. The CDR3 sequence is 13 residues long. The DNA of the CDR3 is TGTGCCAGCGGCATCCGGGGTTCCCACGAGCAGTACTTC. It specifies CASGIRGSHEQYF.